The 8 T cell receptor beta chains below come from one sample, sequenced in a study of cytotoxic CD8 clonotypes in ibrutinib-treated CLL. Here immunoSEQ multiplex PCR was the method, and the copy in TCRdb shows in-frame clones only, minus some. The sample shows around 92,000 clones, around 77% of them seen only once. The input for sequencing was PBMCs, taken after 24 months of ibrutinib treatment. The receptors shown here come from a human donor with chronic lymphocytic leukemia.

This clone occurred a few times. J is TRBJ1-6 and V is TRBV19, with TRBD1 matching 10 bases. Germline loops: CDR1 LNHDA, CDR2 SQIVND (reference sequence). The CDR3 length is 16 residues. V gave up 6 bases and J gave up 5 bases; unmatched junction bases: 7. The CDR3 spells CASRKGQGNHNSPLHF. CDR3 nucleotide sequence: TGTGCCAGTAGGAAGGGACAGGGGAACCATAATTCACCCCTCCACTTT.

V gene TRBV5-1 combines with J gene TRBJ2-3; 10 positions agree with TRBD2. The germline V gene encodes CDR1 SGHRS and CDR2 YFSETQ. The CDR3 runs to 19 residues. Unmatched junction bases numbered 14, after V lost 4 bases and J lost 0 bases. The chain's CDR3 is CASSVAGGQQSSSTDTQYF. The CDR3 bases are TGCGCCAGCAGCGTAGCGGGGGGCCAACAATCTTCTAGCACAGATACGCAGTATTTT.

The CDR3 bases are TGTGCCAGCAGTTCTCGGACAGGTCCCTACGAGCAGTACTTC. Its translation: CASSSRTGPYEQYF. The chain carries TRBV27 and TRBJ2-7; TRBD1 matches 7 bases. The germline V gene encodes CDR1 MNHEY and CDR2 SMNVEV (reference sequence). Losses at the gene ends were 4 bases for V and 2 bases for J; bases not matched to a gene: 5. CDR3 size: 14 residues.

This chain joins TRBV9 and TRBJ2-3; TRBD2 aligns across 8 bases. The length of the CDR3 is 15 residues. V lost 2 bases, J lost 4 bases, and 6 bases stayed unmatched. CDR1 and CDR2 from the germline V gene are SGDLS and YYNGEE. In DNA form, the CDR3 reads TGTGCCAGCAGCGTTGGGACTAGTATCCCAGATACGCAGTATTTT. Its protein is CASSVGTSIPDTQYF.

The CDR3 nucleotides read TGTGCCAGCTCACCCCCGGGACTGGGGGTTGGAGGCGAGCAGTACTTC. This encodes CASSPPGLGVGGEQYF. This chain joins TRBV18 and TRBJ2-7, with TRBD2 as a possible D gene (6 bases). The CDR3 runs to 16 residues. Germline-derived CDR1 and CDR2 are KGHSH and LQKENI. V gave up 3 bases and J gave up 6 bases, with 21 bases separating them.

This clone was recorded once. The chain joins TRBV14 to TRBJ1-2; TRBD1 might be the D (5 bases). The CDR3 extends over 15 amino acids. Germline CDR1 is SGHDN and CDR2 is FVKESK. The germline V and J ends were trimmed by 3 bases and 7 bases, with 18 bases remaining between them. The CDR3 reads CASSQNQGASGGYTF. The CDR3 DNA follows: TGTGCCAGCAGCCAGAATCAAGGGGCAAGCGGTGGCTACACCTTC.

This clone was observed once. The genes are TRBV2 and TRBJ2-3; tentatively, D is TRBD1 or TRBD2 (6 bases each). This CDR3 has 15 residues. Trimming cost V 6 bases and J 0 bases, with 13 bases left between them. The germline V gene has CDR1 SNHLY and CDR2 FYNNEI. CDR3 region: CASRKWGASTDTQYF. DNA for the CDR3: TGTGCCAGCAGGAAGTGGGGGGCTAGCACAGATACGCAGTATTTT.

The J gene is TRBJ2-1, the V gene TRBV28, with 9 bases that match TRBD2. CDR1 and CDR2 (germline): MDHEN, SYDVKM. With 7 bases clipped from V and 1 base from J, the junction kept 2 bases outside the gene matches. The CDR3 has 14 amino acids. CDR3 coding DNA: TGTGCCAGCACGACTAGCGGATCCTACAATGAGCAGTTCTTC. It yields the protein CASTTSGSYNEQFF.